This T cell receptor beta chain comes out of a study of blood T cell repertoires in COVID-19. About the research overall: From T cells, B-cell-depleted T cells, or PBMCs came the material, which was cDNA or gDNA.

Participants were aged roughly 18 to 89 years from approximately 25 US areas. Exposed participants encountered a COVID-19 case during the 2 weeks preceding study entry. Libraries were prepared by immunoSEQ multiplex PCR; TCRdb keeps only in-frame clonotypes and omits some of them. This table has approximately 340,000 clones, about nine tenths appearing once. Germline V gene sequence: CDR1 KGHDR, CDR2 SFDVKD. Germline trimming cut 4 bases from V and 7 bases from J; bases unmatched to any gene: 9. The CDR3 consists of 15 residues. The sequence came from a woman aged 40 to 50 who had been exposed to COVID-19. Sample: PBMCs or T cells enriched from blood (not recorded which). This chain joins TRBV24-1 and TRBJ1-2; the match to TRBD1 covers 9 bases. The CDR3 loop reads CATSEATGGASGYTF. The CDR3 nucleotides read TGTGCCACCAGTGAAGCCACAGGGGGCGCGAGTGGCTACACCTTC.